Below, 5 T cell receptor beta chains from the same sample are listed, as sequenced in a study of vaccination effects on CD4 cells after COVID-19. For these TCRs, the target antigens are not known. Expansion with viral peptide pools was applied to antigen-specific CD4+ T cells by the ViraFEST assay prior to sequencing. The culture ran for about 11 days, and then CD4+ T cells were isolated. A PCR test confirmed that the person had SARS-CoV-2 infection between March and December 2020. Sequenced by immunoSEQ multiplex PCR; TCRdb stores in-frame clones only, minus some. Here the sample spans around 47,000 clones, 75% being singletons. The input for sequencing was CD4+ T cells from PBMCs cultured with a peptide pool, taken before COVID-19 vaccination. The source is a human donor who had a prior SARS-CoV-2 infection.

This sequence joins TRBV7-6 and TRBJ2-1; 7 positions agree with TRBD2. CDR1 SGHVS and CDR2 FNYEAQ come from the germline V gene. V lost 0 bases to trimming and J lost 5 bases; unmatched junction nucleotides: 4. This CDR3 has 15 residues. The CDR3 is CASSLAWSGNNEQFF. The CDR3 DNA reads TGTGCCAGCAGCTTAGCGTGGAGCGGGAACAATGAGCAGTTCTTC. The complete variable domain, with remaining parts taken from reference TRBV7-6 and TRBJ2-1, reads GAGVSQSPRYKVTKRGQDVALRCDPISGHVSLYWYRQALGQGPEFLTYFNYEAQQDKSGLPNDRFSAERPEGSISTLTIQRTEQRDSAMYRCASSLAWSGNNEQFFGPGTRLTVL.

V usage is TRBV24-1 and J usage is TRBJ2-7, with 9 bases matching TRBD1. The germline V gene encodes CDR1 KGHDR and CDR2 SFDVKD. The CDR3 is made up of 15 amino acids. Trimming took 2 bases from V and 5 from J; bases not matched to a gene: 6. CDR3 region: CATSDSGQGMDEQYF. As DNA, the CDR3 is TGTGCCACCAGTGATTCGGGACAGGGTATGGACGAGCAGTACTTC.

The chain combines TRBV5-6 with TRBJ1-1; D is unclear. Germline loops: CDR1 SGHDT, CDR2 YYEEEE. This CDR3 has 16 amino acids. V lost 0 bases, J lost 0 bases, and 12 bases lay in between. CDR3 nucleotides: TGTGCCAGCAGCTTGGGCAATGTAAACCTGAACACTGAAGCTTTCTTT. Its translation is CASSLGNVNLNTEAFF.

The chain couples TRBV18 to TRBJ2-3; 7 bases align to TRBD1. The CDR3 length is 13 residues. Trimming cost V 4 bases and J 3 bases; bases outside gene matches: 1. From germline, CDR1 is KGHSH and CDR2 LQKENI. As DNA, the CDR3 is TGTGCCAGCTCACAGGGACAGACAGATACGCAGTATTTT. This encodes CASSQGQTDTQYF.

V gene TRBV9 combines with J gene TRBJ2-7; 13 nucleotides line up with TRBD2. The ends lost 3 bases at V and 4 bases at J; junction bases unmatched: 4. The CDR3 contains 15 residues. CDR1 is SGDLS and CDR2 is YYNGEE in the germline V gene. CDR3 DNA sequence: TGTGCCAGCAGCGCTCCGGGACTAGCGGGGTACGAGCAGTACTTC. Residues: CASSAPGLAGYEQYF.